In its sample, the clone carrying this T cell receptor beta chain was seen many times. The target antigen is unknown. At one of its ends the junction is not consistent with the germline gene, which may arise from a read error. This entry comes from a study of breast tumors, draining lymph nodes, adjacent tissues. Breast cancer patients provided tissue from their axillary draining lymph nodes. The CDR3 is made up of 15 amino acids. The V gene's germline CDR1 is SEHNR and CDR2 FQNEAQ (reference sequence). Study results and caveats: The lymph node origin of tumor T cells was framed as consistent with a hypothesis, not demonstrated.

TCRdb ran MiXCR on the multiplex PCR reads and lists one entry per CDR3 protein. The table lists some 230,000 distinct CDR3 sequences, less than 40% of them singletons. The rearrangement joins TRBV7-9 to TRBJ1-2; 8 nucleotides agree with TRBD1. The sequenced material came from axillary lymph node tissue. The TCR originated in a female donor with breast cancer. Some clones in this sample may be carry-over from other donors' samples. The CDR3 protein is CASSLGQGRGYGYPF. In nucleotides, the CDR3 is TGTGCCAGCAGCTTAGGACAGGGGAGGGGCTATGGCTACCCCTTC. Complete variable domain (other parts from reference TRBV7-9 and TRBJ1-2): DTGVSQNPRHKITKRGQNVTFRCDPISEHNRLYWYRQTLGQGPEFLTYFQNEAQLEKSRLLSDRFSAERPKGSFSTLEIQRTEQGDSAMYLCASSLGQGRGYGYPFGSGTRLTVV.